This T cell receptor (beta chain) was obtained from a study of technical replicates of blood from several donors. Germline loops: CDR1 LNHDA, CDR2 SQIVND (reference sequence). The ends lost 7 bases at V and 9 bases at J; junction bases unmatched: 8. CDR3 length equals 14 residues. Data came from immunoSEQ multiplex PCR; TCRdb stores just in-frame clones and leaves some out. The table shows about 97,000 clones, with approximately 95% occurring only once. This chain joins TRBV19 and TRBJ2-1; 11 nucleotides match TRBD2. This TCR was recovered from a human donor in good health. Source material: T cells isolated from PBMCs. The CDR3 DNA follows: TGTGCCAGTACGGCGGGAACTAGCGGGAGTGAGCAGTTCTTC. Residues: CASTAGTSGSEQFF.